The present TCR beta chain was sequenced within a study of metastatic and nonmetastatic thyroid tumors. Prior to thyroid surgery, none of the patients had received any treatment. Using MiXCR, TCRdb reanalyzed the PCR reads. The sample holds 85,000 to 95,000 clones, more than 13% seen once. From germline, CDR1 is LGHDT and CDR2 YNNKEL (reference sequence). The CDR3 has 12 amino acids. Trimming stripped 4 bases from V and 4 bases from J, with 7 bases between. In its sample, this clone was seen many times. The chain carries TRBV3-1 and TRBJ2-5; D not certain. This clonotype was sampled from a female donor with papillary thyroid cancer or a benign thyroid nodule (not recorded which). Some clones in this sample may be carry-over from other donors' samples. The sequenced sample was blood. DNA of the CDR3: TGTGCCAGCAGCCCTATAAGAGAGACCCAGTACTTC. Translating it yields CASSPIRETQYF.